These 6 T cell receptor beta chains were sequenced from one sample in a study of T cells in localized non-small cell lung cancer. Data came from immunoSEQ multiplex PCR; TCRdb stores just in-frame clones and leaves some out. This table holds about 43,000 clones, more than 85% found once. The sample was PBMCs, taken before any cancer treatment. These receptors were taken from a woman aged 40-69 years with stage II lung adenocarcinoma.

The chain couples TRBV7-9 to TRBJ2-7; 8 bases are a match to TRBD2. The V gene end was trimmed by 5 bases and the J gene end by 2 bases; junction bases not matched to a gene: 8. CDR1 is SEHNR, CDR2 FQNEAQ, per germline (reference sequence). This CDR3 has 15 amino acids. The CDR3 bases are TGTGCCAGCAGCCCCGGGACTAGAATCCCCTACGAGCAGTACTTC. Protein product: CASSPGTRIPYEQYF.

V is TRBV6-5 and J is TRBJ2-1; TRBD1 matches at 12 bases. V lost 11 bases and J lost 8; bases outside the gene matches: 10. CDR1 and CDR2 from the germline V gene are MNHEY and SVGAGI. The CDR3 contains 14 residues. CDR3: CASKGTGGVDEQFF. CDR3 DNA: TGTGCCTCCAAAGGGACAGGGGGCGTAGATGAGCAGTTCTTC.

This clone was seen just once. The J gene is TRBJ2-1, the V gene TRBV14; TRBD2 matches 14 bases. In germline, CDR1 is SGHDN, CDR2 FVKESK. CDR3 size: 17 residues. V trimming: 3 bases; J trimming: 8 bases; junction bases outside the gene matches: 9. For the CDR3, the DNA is TGTGCCAGCAGCCAGACTACGGGACTAGCGGGAGTAGATGAGCAGTTCTTC. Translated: CASSQTTGLAGVDEQFF.

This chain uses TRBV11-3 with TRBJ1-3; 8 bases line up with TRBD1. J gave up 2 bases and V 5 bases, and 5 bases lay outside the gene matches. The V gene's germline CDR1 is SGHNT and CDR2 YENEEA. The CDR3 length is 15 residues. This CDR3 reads CASSIGTGAGNTIYF. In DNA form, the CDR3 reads TGTGCCAGCAGCATCGGGACAGGCGCTGGAAACACCATATATTTT.

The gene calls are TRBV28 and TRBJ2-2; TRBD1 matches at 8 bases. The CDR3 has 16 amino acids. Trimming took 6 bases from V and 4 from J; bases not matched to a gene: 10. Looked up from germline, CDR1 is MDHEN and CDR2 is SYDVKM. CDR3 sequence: CASSFPQGASTGELFF. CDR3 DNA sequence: TGTGCCAGCAGCTTCCCTCAGGGGGCGAGCACCGGGGAGCTGTTTTTT.

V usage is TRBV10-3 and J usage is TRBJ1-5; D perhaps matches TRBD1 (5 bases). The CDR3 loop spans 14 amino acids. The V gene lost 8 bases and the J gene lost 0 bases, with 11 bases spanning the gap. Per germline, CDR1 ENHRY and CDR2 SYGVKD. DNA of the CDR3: TGTGCCATCCGGGAGGGGAATAGCAATCAGCCCCAGCATTTT. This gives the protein CAIREGNSNQPQHF.